The 2 T cell receptor beta chains below were found in one sample sequenced in a study of OX40 agonist ivuxolimab in advanced cancers. Here immunoSEQ multiplex PCR was the method, and the copy in TCRdb shows in-frame clones only, minus some. This sample has around 38,000 clones, with roughly 90% found just once. Sequencing used CD4+ or CD8+ T cells sorted from blood, obtained in a trial of the OX40 agonist ivuxolimab. Source of these receptors: an adult with an advanced solid tumor such as melanoma, head and neck, liver or kidney cancer.

The chain links TRBV5-4 to TRBJ2-3; 9 bases are shared with TRBD2. The trim removed 0 bases at V and 6 bases at J, leaving 5 bases unmatched. Per the germline V gene, CDR1 is SGHNT and CDR2 is YYREEE (reference sequence). The CDR3 is 15 residues long. CDR3 protein: CASSLVAGVGDTQYF. The CDR3 DNA reads as TGTGCCAGCAGCTTGGTAGCGGGAGTGGGTGATACGCAGTATTTT.

This rearrangement joins TRBV13 to TRBJ2-1; 10 bases are shared with TRBD2. The CDR3 runs 16 residues. V gave up 6 bases and J gave up 4 bases; unmatched junction bases: 9. In germline, CDR1 is PRHDT, CDR2 FYEKMQ (reference sequence). The DNA for the CDR3 is TGTGCCAGCAGTCGCCCTAGCGGGAGAGGATACAATGAGCAGTTCTTC. This codes for CASSRPSGRGYNEQFF. Looking up the rest from reference TRBV13 and TRBJ2-1 gives the full variable domain: AAGVIQSPRHLIKEKRETATLKCYPIPRHDTVYWYQQGPGQDPQFLISFYEKMQSDKGSIPDRFSAQQFSDYHSELNMSSLELGDSALYFCASSRPSGRGYNEQFFGPGTRLTVL.